Presented here are 15 T cell receptor beta chains from one specimen sequenced in a study of shared clonotypes between healthy human individuals. Profiled with immunoSEQ multiplex PCR; TCRdb holds only in-frame clones, not every one. The data hold about 1.1 million clones, with roughly 77% observed a single time. The sample comprised memory CD4+ T cells from PBMCs. Stated subset: CD45RA-negative fraction. The receptors stem from a man between 18 and 35 years old in good health. Some clones in this sample may be carry-over from other donors' samples.

The chain uses TRBV7-3 and TRBJ2-5; TRBD2 matches 14 bases. The CDR3 runs to 17 residues. Germline V gene lookup returns CDR1 SGHTA and CDR2 FQGTGA. The trim removed 0 bases at V and 2 bases at J, leaving 2 bases unmatched. The CDR3 is CASSLTGTSGGQETQYF. The CDR3 bases are TGTGCCAGCAGCTTAACCGGGACTAGCGGGGGTCAAGAGACCCAGTACTTC.

V is TRBV6-1 and J is TRBJ1-1, with D hard to call. Trimming pared 11 bases from V and 2 bases from J, leaving 9 bases between. The length of the CDR3 is 11 residues. Germline values: CDR1 MNHNS, CDR2 SASEGT. This chain's CDR3 is CAGTRNTEAFF. The CDR3 DNA sequence: TGTGCCGGCACCAGAAACACTGAAGCTTTCTTT.

The chain has TRBV30 and TRBJ2-4; 7 bases match TRBD2. The J segment lost 0 bases and the V segment lost 4 bases, leaving 6 bases of the junction unmatched. This CDR3 spans 15 amino acids. Germline loops: CDR1 GTSNPN, CDR2 SVGIG (reference sequence). The CDR3 loop reads CAWTRGGLAKNIQYF. As DNA, the CDR3 is TGTGCCTGGACCCGGGGAGGGCTAGCCAAAAACATTCAGTACTTC.

The chain combines TRBV7-2 with TRBJ2-7, with TRBD1 matching over 8 bases. The CDR3 sequence is 18 residues long. Per germline, CDR1 SGHTA and CDR2 FQGNSA. Unmatched junction bases numbered 17, after V lost 4 bases and J lost 3 bases. In DNA form, the CDR3 reads TGTGCCAGCAGCTACCAATGGGCAAACCCGGGACAGGACTACGAGCAGTACTTC. Translating it yields CASSYQWANPGQDYEQYF.

The chain recombines TRBV5-1 with TRBJ2-5, with 9 bases matching TRBD2. V was pared by 2 bases and J by 5 bases, with 19 bases of the junction left unmatched. This CDR3 contains 19 residues. Germline V CDR1 and CDR2: SGHRS, YFSETQ. This CDR3 is CASSLGRSGSTQSGETQYF. CDR3 nucleotide sequence: TGCGCCAGCAGCTTAGGCCGTAGCGGGAGCACTCAGTCGGGGGAGACCCAGTACTTC.

The rearrangement uses TRBV5-1 and TRBJ2-3; tentatively, D is TRBD1 or TRBD2 (7 bases each). CDR1 is SGHRS, CDR2 YFSETQ, per germline. This CDR3 has 14 residues. Trimming removed 7 bases from V and 6 bases from J, with 18 bases in between. This chain's CDR3 is CASGLTSRGDTQYF. The CDR3 DNA reads TGCGCCAGCGGGCTGACTAGCAGGGGGGATACGCAGTATTTT. Full variable domain (missing parts from reference TRBV5-1 and TRBJ2-3): KAGVTQTPRYLIKTRGQQVTLSCSPISGHRSVSWYQQTPGQGLQFLFEYFSETQRNKGNFPGRFSGRQFSNSRSEMNVSTLELGDSALYLCASGLTSRGDTQYFGPGTRLTVL.

V and J are TRBV10-3 and TRBJ1-1; D possibly corresponds to TRBD1 (5 bases). The germline gives CDR1 ENHRY, CDR2 SYGVKD. V lost 4 bases to trimming and J lost 1 base, with 7 bases between them. The length of the CDR3 is 13 residues. The CDR3 loop is CAISGGRNTEAFF. CDR3 bases: TGTGCCATCAGTGGGGGCAGGAACACTGAAGCTTTCTTT.

V gene TRBV29-1 combines with J gene TRBJ1-1; no firm D call. CDR1 SQVTM and CDR2 ANQGSEA come from the germline V gene. Deletions cut 4 bases from V and 0 bases from J, with 9 bases between. The CDR3 runs to 13 residues. CDR3 nucleotide sequence: TGCAGCGTTGCACAGCGGATGAACACTGAAGCTTTCTTT. Protein product: CSVAQRMNTEAFF.

The chain carries TRBV6-5 and TRBJ2-1; D gene uncertain. Germline V gene sequence: CDR1 MNHEY, CDR2 SVGAGI. The CDR3 consists of 11 residues. V shed 5 bases and J shed 8 bases, with 7 bases lying between them. In nucleotides, the CDR3 is TGTGCCAGCAGTACAGCGTATGAGCAGTTCTTC. Translation gives CASSTAYEQFF.

Regarding this clone: The sample holds other DNA sequences that translate to the same CDR3. The V call is TRBV10-1, the J call TRBJ2-2; D is ambiguous. The CDR3 extends over 15 amino acids. In germline, CDR1 is WNHNN, CDR2 SYGVQD (reference sequence). V lost 3 bases and J lost 0, with 8 bases in between. The CDR3 sequence is CASSDSRPNTGELFF. CDR3 nucleotides: TGCGCCAGCAGTGATTCTAGACCGAACACCGGGGAGCTGTTTTTT.

V is TRBV7-2 and J is TRBJ2-2; D is ambiguous. The V end lost 3 bases, the J end lost 7 bases, and 6 bases lay between the germline ends. Germline V gene lookup returns CDR1 SGHTA and CDR2 FQGNSA. The CDR3 runs 12 residues. The CDR3 sequence is CASSLRFGELFF. DNA of the CDR3: TGTGCCAGCAGCTTGCGTTTCGGGGAGCTGTTTTTT.

The V gene is TRBV21-1, the J gene TRBJ1-1; TRBD1 was called by the table and not checked on the DNA. TRBV21-1 is noted as a pseudogene. The CDR3 extends over 18 amino acids. As DNA, the CDR3 is TGTGCCAGCAGCAAATCCTCGGAGGCAGGGGGAAAGAACACTGAAGCTTTCTTT. Protein: CASSKSSEAGGKNTEAFF.

In its sample, this clone was seen many times. The rearrangement links TRBV6-6 to TRBJ1-2, with a possible D match to TRBD1 (6 bases). CDR1 MNHNY and CDR2 SVGAGI come from the germline V gene (reference sequence). The ends were cut back, 4 bases at V and 3 bases at J, with 15 bases in the middle. CDR3 length: 15 amino acids. The CDR3 spells CASSSDSQGDYGYTF. CDR3 nucleotide sequence: TGTGCCAGCAGTTCGGACAGTCAGGGTGACTATGGCTACACCTTC.

The chain links TRBV4-2 to TRBJ2-2, with D uncertain. Germline assignment: CDR1 LGHNA and CDR2 YNFKEQ. Trimming stripped 3 bases from V and 8 bases from J, with 16 bases between. This CDR3 is built from 15 residues. In nucleotides, the CDR3 is TGTGCCAGCAGCCAGACTCGAGCAGTTACTGGGGAGCTGTTTTTT. Protein sequence: CASSQTRAVTGELFF.

CDR3 residues: CASTGDSLTQYF. The CDR3 nucleotides read TGTGCCAGCACTGGGGACAGCCTAACCCAGTACTTC. The chain uses TRBV27 and TRBJ2-5, with 7 bases lining up with TRBD1. Germline CDR1 reads MNHEY; CDR2 reads SMNVEV (reference sequence). With V trimmed by 7 bases and J by 8 bases, 7 bases remained unmatched. This CDR3 is built from 12 residues.